The 14 T cell receptor beta chains given below trace back to one sample, sequenced in a study of T cells expressing NK-cell markers. TCRdb reprocessed the 5' RACE reads and keeps a single row for each CDR3 protein, giving no DNA. Reported are more than 120,000 distinct CDR3 sequences; the ten largest clones contain about 12%. Sequences were obtained from blood T cells: a sorted CD56 or NKG2C T cell subset, CD4+ or CD8+ T cells, or bulk PBMC T cells (not recorded which). The receptor source for this set is a young man in good health.

The chain carries TRBV4-3 and TRBJ2-7; TCRdb picks TRBD2, but there is no DNA to check that call. The germline CDR1 and CDR2 sequences are LGHNA and YSLEER. The CDR3 consists of 15 residues. The CDR3 spells CASSQEGTTHYEQYF.

The chain recombines TRBV13 with TRBJ2-3; there is no DNA to check the TCRdb D call of TRBD1. Germline CDR1 PRHDT, CDR2 FYEKMQ (reference sequence). The CDR3 runs 16 residues. The CDR3 spells CASSYHDSTIADTQYF.

The rearrangement links TRBV29-1 to TRBJ2-3; TCRdb gives TRBD1 as the D gene, but with no DNA this cannot be confirmed. Germline V gene sequence: CDR1 SQVTM, CDR2 ANQGSEA. The CDR3 is 15 residues long. The CDR3 region is CSATSGQTYPDTQYF.

The chain is built from TRBV9 and TRBJ2-3; the D call of TRBD1 rests on TCRdb alone, since no DNA is present to check it. CDR1 is SGDLS and CDR2 is YYNGEE in the germline V gene. This CDR3 spans 13 amino acids. This CDR3 is CASSVDVPDTQYF. The full variable domain, with the rest looked up from reference TRBV9 and TRBJ2-3, is DSGVTQTPKHLITATGQRVTLRCSPRSGDLSVYWYQQSLDQGLQFLIQYYNGEERAKGNILERFSAQQFPDLHSELNLSSLELGDSALYFCASSVDVPDTQYFGPGTRLTVL.

The V and J genes are TRBV12-5 and TRBJ2-5. CDR3 length: 13 residues. Germline loops: CDR1 LGHNT, CDR2 FRNRAP. CDR3 region: CASGLRLQETQYF.

V usage is TRBV27 and J usage is TRBJ2-3; absent DNA, TCRdb's TRBD2 call cannot be checked. This CDR3 has 17 amino acids. Germline V gives CDR1 MNHEY, CDR2 SMNVEV (reference sequence). Here the CDR3 reads CASSFETSGRATDTQYF.

The V call is TRBV25-1, the J call TRBJ2-2; absent DNA, TCRdb's TRBD2 call cannot be checked. CDR3 length: 17 amino acids. Germline values: CDR1 MGHDK, CDR2 SYGVNS. The CDR3 region is CASSDILAGTNTGELFF.

J is TRBJ2-2 and V is TRBV10-2; as DNA is missing, the TRBD1 call by TCRdb cannot be tested. Germline CDR1 WSHSY, CDR2 SAAADI. The CDR3 is made up of 15 amino acids. The CDR3 spells CASSDLGGLGGELFF.

The chain joins TRBV20-1 to TRBJ1-5. The CDR3 spans 17 residues. CDR1 is DFQATT, CDR2 SNEGSKA, per germline (reference sequence). The chain's CDR3 is CSARDSTEAGRGQPQHF.

V and J are TRBV28 and TRBJ1-1. CDR3 length: 16 residues. Looked up from germline, CDR1 is MDHEN and CDR2 is SYDVKM. CDR3 region: CASNLPSQGGITEAFF.

The chain combines TRBV7-9 with TRBJ2-1; TCRdb's D gene call, TRBD1, goes unchecked for lack of DNA. This CDR3 spans 14 amino acids. Germline CDR1 is SEHNR and CDR2 is FQNEAQ (reference sequence). The CDR3: CASSQWTDYNEQFF.

The V call is TRBV20-1, the J call TRBJ1-3; TCRdb returns TRBD1, unconfirmable since there is no DNA. The germline gives CDR1 DFQATT, CDR2 SNEGSKA (reference sequence). This CDR3 contains 13 residues. The CDR3 here is CSARVGEENTIYF.

Its frequency marks this clonotype as medium-sized (0.01 to 0.1%). This chain joins TRBV7-3 and TRBJ2-5; without DNA, the TCRdb call of TRBD2 cannot be checked. Per germline, CDR1 SGHTA and CDR2 FQGTGA. This CDR3 region has 14 residues. The CDR3 is CASSLIGGQETQYF.

This chain links TRBV5-6 with TRBJ1-5; TCRdb's assignment of TRBD1 cannot be checked, as there is no DNA. Germline-derived CDR1 and CDR2 are SGHDT and YYEEEE. The CDR3 extends over 22 amino acids. The CDR3 sequence is CASCIHAPRFGTKGLGNQPQHF.